One T cell receptor (beta chain) is described in this entry. Here immunoSEQ multiplex PCR was the method, and the copy in TCRdb shows in-frame clones only, minus some. The table lists about 56,000 clones, 80% of them singletons. CDR1 and CDR2 from the germline V gene are SGHRS and YFSETQ. Trimming left V 5 bases short and J 5 bases short, with 5 bases between. The CDR3 extends over 11 amino acids. The entry originates in a study of T cell responses to AZD1222 COVID-19 vaccine. Specimen: peripheral blood, collected 28 days after the second AZD1222 dose. The TCR sequence derives from an adult who received the AZD1222 COVID-19 vaccine. The gene calls are TRBV5-1 and TRBJ2-1; D is unresolved. CDR3 protein: CASRNDNEQFF. In DNA form, the CDR3 reads TGCGCCAGCAGAAATGACAATGAGCAGTTCTTC.